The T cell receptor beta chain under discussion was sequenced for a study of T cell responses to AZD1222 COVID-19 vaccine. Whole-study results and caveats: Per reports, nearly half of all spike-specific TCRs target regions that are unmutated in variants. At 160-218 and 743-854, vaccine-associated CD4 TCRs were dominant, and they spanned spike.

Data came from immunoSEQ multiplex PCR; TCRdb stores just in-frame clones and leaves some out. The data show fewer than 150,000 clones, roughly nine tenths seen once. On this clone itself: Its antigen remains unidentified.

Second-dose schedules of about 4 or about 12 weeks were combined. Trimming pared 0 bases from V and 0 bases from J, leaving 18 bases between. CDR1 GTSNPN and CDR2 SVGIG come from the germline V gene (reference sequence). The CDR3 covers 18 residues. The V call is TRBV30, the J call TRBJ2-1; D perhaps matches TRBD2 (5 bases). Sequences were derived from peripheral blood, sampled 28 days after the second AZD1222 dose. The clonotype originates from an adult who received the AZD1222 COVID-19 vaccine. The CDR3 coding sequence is TGTGCCTGGAGTGTACAAAGGCGGACTGCCGGCTCCTACAATGAGCAGTTCTTC. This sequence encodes CAWSVQRRTAGSYNEQFF.